This T cell receptor beta chain was captured by sequencing in a study of T cells in Graves' hyperthyroidism and ophthalmopathy. This clonotype was seen many times. Amplification of TCR beta CDR3 regions was performed using RNA transcripts as template. The HTBI primer set was used in a first-round RT-PCR of the TCR CDR3. TCRdb analysed the multiplex PCR reads with MiXCR anew, one entry per CDR3 protein. The top ten hold roughly 15% of the sample, which has about 530,000 distinct CDR3 sequences, roughly 18% seen once. The CDR3 totals 15 residues. Trimming pared 2 bases from V and 6 bases from J, leaving 14 bases between. Germline assignment: CDR1 SNHLY and CDR2 FYNNEI.

The source is a woman younger than 35 with Graves' ophthalmopathy. The sample taken for sequencing was blood. The chain employs TRBV2 and TRBJ1-5, with D possibly being TRBD1 (5 bases). The CDR3 DNA sequence: TGTGCCAGCAGTGAAATGTCGGGGGTCGGTCAGCCCCAGCATTTT. Translating it yields CASSEMSGVGQPQHF. Full variable domain (remainder filled in from reference TRBV2 and TRBJ1-5): EPEVTQTPSHQVTQMGQEVILRCVPISNHLYFYWYRQILGQKVEFLVSFYNNEISEKSEIFDDQFSVERPDGSNFTLKIRSTKLEDSAMYFCASSEMSGVGQPQHFGDGTRLSIL.